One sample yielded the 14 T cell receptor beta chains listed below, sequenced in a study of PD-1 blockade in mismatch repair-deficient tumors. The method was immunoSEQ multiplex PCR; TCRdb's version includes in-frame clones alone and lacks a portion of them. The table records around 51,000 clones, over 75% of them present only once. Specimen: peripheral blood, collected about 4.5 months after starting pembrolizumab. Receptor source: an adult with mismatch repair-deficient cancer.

The CDR3 sequence: CASSLAIVPTGELFF. Here the CDR3 DNA reads TGTGCCAGCAGCTTAGCCATTGTGCCCACCGGGGAGCTGTTTTTT. The gene calls are TRBV11-2 and TRBJ2-2; no definite D call. The CDR3 runs to 15 residues. Trimming left V 1 base short and J 4 bases short, with 10 bases between. Germline V gives CDR1 SGHAT, CDR2 FQNNGV.

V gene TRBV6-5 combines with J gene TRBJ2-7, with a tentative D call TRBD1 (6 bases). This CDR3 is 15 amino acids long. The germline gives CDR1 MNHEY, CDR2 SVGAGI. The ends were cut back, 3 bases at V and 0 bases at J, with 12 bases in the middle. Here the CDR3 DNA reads TGTGCCAGCAGTTATGGCCGACAGGTCTCCTACGAGCAGTACTTC. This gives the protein CASSYGRQVSYEQYF.

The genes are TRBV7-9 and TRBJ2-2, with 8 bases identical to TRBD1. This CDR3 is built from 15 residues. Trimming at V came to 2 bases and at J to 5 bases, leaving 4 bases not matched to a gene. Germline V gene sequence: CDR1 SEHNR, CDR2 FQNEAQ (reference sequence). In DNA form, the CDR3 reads TGTGCCAGCAGCTTATCAGGGGGCGATACCGGGGAGCTGTTTTTT. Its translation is CASSLSGGDTGELFF.

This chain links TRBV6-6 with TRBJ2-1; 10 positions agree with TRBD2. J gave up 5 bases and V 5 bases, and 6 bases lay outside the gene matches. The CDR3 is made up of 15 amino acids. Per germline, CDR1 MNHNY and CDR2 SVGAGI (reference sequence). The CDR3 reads CASSVGTSANNEQFF. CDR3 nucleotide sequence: TGTGCCAGCAGTGTCGGGACTAGCGCGAACAATGAGCAGTTCTTC.

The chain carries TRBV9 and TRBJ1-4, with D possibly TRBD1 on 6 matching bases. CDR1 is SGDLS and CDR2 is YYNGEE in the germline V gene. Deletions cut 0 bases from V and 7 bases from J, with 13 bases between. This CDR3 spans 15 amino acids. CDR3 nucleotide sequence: TGTGCCAGCAGCGTAGAAGGGGGGACGGTTGAAAAACTGTTTTTT. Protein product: CASSVEGGTVEKLFF.

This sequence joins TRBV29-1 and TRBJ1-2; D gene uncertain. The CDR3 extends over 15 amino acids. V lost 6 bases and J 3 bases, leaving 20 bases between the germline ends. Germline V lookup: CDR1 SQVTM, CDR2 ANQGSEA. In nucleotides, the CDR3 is TGCAGCGTCGCGCGCCTGGATGTTGGACACTATGGCTACACCTTC. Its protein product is CSVARLDVGHYGYTF.

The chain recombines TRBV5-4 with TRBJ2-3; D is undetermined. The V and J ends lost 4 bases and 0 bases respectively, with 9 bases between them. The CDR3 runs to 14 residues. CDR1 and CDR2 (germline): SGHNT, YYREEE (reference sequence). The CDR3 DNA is TGTGCCAGCAGCCGGGTTAGAAGCACAGATACGCAGTATTTT. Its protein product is CASSRVRSTDTQYF.

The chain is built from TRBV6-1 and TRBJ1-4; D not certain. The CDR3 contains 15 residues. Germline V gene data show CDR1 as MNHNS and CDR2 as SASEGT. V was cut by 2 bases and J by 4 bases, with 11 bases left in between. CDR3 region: CASSEMGQSNEKLFF. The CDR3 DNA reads TGTGCCAGCAGTGAAATGGGTCAGAGTAATGAAAAACTGTTTTTT.

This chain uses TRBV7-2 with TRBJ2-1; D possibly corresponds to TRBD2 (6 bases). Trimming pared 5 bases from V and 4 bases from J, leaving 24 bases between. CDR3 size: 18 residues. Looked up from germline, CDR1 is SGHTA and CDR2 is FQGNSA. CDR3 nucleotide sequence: TGTGCCAGCAGCCCGGTCCCTCAACGGGGGAGATCTTACAATGAGCAGTTCTTC. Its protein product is CASSPVPQRGRSYNEQFF.

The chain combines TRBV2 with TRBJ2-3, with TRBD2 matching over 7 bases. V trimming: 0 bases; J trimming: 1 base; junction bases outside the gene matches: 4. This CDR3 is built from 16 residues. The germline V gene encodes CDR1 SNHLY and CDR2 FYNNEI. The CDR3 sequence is CASSEAGGPGTDTQYF. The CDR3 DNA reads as TGTGCCAGCAGTGAAGCGGGAGGGCCAGGCACAGATACGCAGTATTTT.

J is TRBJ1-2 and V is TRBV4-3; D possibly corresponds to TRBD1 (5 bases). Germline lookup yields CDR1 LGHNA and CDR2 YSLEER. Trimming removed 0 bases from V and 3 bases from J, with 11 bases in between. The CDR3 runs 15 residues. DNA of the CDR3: TGCGCCAGCAGCCAAGATCTAGTGGGGGACTATGGCTACACCTTC. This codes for CASSQDLVGDYGYTF.

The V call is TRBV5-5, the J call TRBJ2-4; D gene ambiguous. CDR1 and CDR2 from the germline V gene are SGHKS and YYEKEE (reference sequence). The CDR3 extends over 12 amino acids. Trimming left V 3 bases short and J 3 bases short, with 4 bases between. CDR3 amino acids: CASSSDKNIQYF. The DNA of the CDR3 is TGTGCCAGCAGCTCCGACAAAAACATTCAGTACTTC.

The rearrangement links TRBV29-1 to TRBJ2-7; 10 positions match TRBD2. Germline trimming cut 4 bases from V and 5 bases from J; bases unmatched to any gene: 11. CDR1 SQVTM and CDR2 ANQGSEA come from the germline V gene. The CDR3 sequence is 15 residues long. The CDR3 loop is CSVAAASGSYNEQYF. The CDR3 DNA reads TGCAGCGTTGCTGCTGCTAGCGGGAGTTACAACGAGCAGTACTTC.

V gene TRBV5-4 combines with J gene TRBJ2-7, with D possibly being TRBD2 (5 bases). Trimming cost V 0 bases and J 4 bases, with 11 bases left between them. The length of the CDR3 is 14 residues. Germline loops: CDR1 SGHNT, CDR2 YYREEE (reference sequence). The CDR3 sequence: CASSLGDYRYEQYF. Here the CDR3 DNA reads TGTGCCAGCAGCTTGGGCGACTACCGATACGAGCAGTACTTC.